This T cell receptor (beta chain) originates from a study of vaccination and CD4 T cells after COVID-19. The overall study: Median time from COVID diagnosis to post-COVID sampling was about 14 weeks (35 to 161).

Regarding the study as a whole: Only post-vaccination samples contained a median roughly 86% of the reactive clones in convalescent patients.

Time point noted: late sampling 161 to 241 days after vaccination in a few convalescent patients. Specified treatment: 10-day PBMC culture with coronavirus spike peptide pools or control peptides (ViraFEST assay). The CDR3 spans 13 residues. The germline V gene encodes CDR1 SGHRS and CDR2 YFSETQ. V lost 3 bases and J lost 8, with 12 bases in between. Scientists ran DNA taken from cultured CD4+ T cells through the Oncomine TCR Beta short-read assay for sequencing. MiXCR, run by TCRdb on the PCR reads, gives a single entry per CDR3 protein. Among about 15,000 distinct CDR3 sequences listed, roughly 50% were seen once. This clonotype showed up just once. The antigen remains undetermined.

The TCR originated in a human donor who had recovered from COVID-19. The chain employs TRBV5-1 and TRBJ1-5; D is possibly TRBD1 (5 bases). The sequences come from CD4+ T cells from blood, cultured in vitro, collected about 7 months after SARS-CoV-2 vaccination. The DNA for the CDR3 is TGCGCCAGCAGCTCGGGAGGGGCAGAGCCCCAGCATTTT. It codes for CASSSGGAEPQHF.